One and the same sample provided the 22 T cell receptor beta chains below, sequenced in a study of cytotoxic CD8 clonotypes in ibrutinib-treated CLL (dated by TCRdb to the early 2020s). This specimen's time point label, per the study, means: 20 to 30 months on ibrutinib. The library was generated by the immunoSEQ multiplex PCR assay. What TCRdb holds here is the immuneACCESS table cut down to in-frame rearrangements. Part of the clones is not present; checked against another copy, under half of the missing clones reflect an unresolved V gene, and the others are unexplained. This sample lists 130,000 or so clones; approximately 85% were detected once. Roughly 2% of the sample goes to the ten largest clones. This specimen consisted of PBMCs, obtained after 24 months of ibrutinib treatment. These receptor sequences come from a human donor with chronic lymphocytic leukemia.

This sequence joins TRBV13 and TRBJ1-4, with D tentatively TRBD1 (5 bases). Germline V gene lookup returns CDR1 PRHDT and CDR2 FYEKMQ (reference sequence). The CDR3 has 15 amino acids. The germline V and J ends were trimmed by 3 bases and 4 bases, with 12 bases remaining between them. CDR3 DNA sequence: TGTGCCAGCAGCTTCTCTGGGACCGGTAATGAAAAACTGTTTTTT. Amino acid sequence: CASSFSGTGNEKLFF.

The genes are TRBV15 and TRBJ2-7; TRBD2 might be the D (6 bases). The CDR3 consists of 15 residues. The germline CDR1 and CDR2 sequences are LNHNV and YYDKDF (reference sequence). Trimming took off 2 bases at V and 3 bases at J, with 14 bases between the two ends. The CDR3 here is CATSRSTTRGYEQYF. The CDR3 bases are TGTGCCACCAGCAGATCTACGACTAGGGGCTACGAGCAGTACTTC.

This clone was seen more than once but under ten times. The CDR3 loop reads CASSNEGYEQYF. CDR3 nucleotides: TGCGCCAGCAGCAATGAGGGCTACGAGCAGTACTTC. V gene TRBV5-1 combines with J gene TRBJ2-7; possible D gene TRBD2, 5 bases. The CDR3 has 12 amino acids. Germline CDR1 and CDR2: SGHRS and YFSETQ. The V and J ends lost 4 bases and 3 bases respectively, with 8 bases between them.

Notes on this clone: The junction departs from germline at one end; a sequencing error may be responsible. The chain is built from TRBV28 and TRBJ1-6; D call uncertain. The CDR3 runs to 12 residues. The germline CDR1 and CDR2 sequences are MDHEN and SYDVKM. The CDR3 loop reads CASSPPGGPVNF. In DNA form, the CDR3 reads TGTGCCAGCAGCCCGCCCGGCGGCCCTGTAAACTTT.

The DNA of the CDR3 is TGCGCCAGCAGCTCGACAGGGGCCGACGGGGGCTACACCTTC. Amino acids: CASSSTGADGGYTF. J is TRBJ1-2 and V is TRBV5-1; 8 bases line up with TRBD1. The CDR3 has 14 residues. Trimming cost V 3 bases and J 8 bases; bases outside gene matches: 9. The germline CDR1 and CDR2 sequences are SGHRS and YFSETQ.

This chain connects TRBV18 to TRBJ1-2, with D uncertain. The CDR3 covers 14 residues. The ends were cut back, 3 bases at V and 7 bases at J, with 15 bases in the middle. Germline V lookup: CDR1 KGHSH, CDR2 LQKENI. CDR3 nucleotide sequence: TGTGCCAGCTCACCTAGAACTTTGGAATCTGGCTACACCTTC. This codes for CASSPRTLESGYTF.

V is TRBV5-6 and J is TRBJ2-7, with D perhaps matching TRBD1 (7 bases). Germline V gene sequence: CDR1 SGHDT, CDR2 YYEEEE. The CDR3 consists of 15 residues. V was shortened by 2 bases and J by 4 bases, with 16 bases between the two germline ends. The CDR3 loop is CASSFGGGIRYEQYF. CDR3 coding DNA: TGTGCCAGCAGCTTCGGAGGGGGCATAAGGTACGAGCAGTACTTC.

This rearrangement joins TRBV27 to TRBJ2-2, with 7 bases aligning to TRBD1. V was pared by 5 bases and J by 3 bases, with 3 bases of the junction left unmatched. Germline CDR1 reads MNHEY; CDR2 reads SMNVEV (reference sequence). The CDR3 loop spans 14 amino acids. The chain's CDR3 is CASSKGQHTGELFF. The CDR3 region has the DNA TGTGCCAGCAGTAAGGGACAGCACACCGGGGAGCTGTTTTTT.

This rearrangement joins TRBV7-6 to TRBJ2-3, with 8 positions matching TRBD2. Germline V gives CDR1 SGHVS, CDR2 FNYEAQ. The length of the CDR3 is 16 residues. V trimming: 1 base; J trimming: 4 bases; junction bases outside the gene matches: 7. For the CDR3, the DNA is TGTGCCAGCAGCTTAGGGACTAGCCGGTGGCCAGATACGCAGTATTTT. Translated, it gives CASSLGTSRWPDTQYF.

This rearrangement joins TRBV10-3 to TRBJ1-3; D is ambiguous. The CDR3 runs to 14 residues. Germline V CDR1 and CDR2: ENHRY, SYGVKD. V dropped 3 bases and J dropped 0 bases, with 6 bases sitting between them. CDR3 protein: CAISDSGSGNTIYF. The CDR3 coding sequence is TGTGCCATCAGTGACAGCGGCTCTGGAAACACCATATATTTT.

The chain links TRBV27 to TRBJ2-7; 7 positions match TRBD1. V shed 3 bases and J 7 bases; nucleotides not matched to a gene: 9. CDR1 MNHEY and CDR2 SMNVEV come from the germline V gene (reference sequence). This CDR3 region has 14 residues. CDR3 in DNA: TGTGCCAGCAGTTTCGTACAGGGGATGAGAGAGCAGTACTTC. It encodes CASSFVQGMREQYF.

For this clone: At one boundary the junction diverges from the germline segment, which might be a read error. The rearrangement links TRBV9 to TRBJ1-2, with a possible D match to TRBD1 (5 bases). There are 12 residues in the CDR3. Looked up from germline, CDR1 is SGDLS and CDR2 is YYNGEE. The CDR3 DNA sequence: TGTGCCAGCAGCGTAGCAAACCGGGACGGCGACTTC. Encoded protein: CASSVANRDGDF. The full variable domain, in which reference TRBV9 and TRBJ1-2 provide the parts outside the CDR3, is DSGVTQTPKHLITATGQRVTLRCSPRSGDLSVYWYQQSLDQGLQFLIQYYNGEERAKGNILERFSAQQFPDLHSELNLSSLELGDSALYFCASSVANRDGDFGSGTRLTVV.

The chain joins TRBV18 to TRBJ1-5; D gene ambiguous. The CDR3 extends over 13 amino acids. Per germline, CDR1 KGHSH and CDR2 LQKENI. The V gene lost 5 bases and the J gene lost 6 bases, with 11 bases spanning the gap. CDR3 sequence (DNA): TGTGCCAGCTCATCTAACGCAGCTCAGCCCCAGCATTTT. This gives the protein CASSSNAAQPQHF.

V gene TRBV18 combines with J gene TRBJ2-1, with D perhaps TRBD1 or TRBD2 (6 bases each). The CDR3 length is 15 residues. Germline V lookup: CDR1 KGHSH, CDR2 LQKENI. The germline V and J ends were trimmed by 5 bases and 9 bases, with 20 bases remaining between them. The CDR3: CASSEGGSFGSEQFF. CDR3 bases: TGTGCCAGCTCAGAGGGGGGCTCCTTTGGCTCTGAGCAGTTCTTC. The full variable domain, rest sourced from reference TRBV18 and TRBJ2-1, is NAGVMQNPRHLVRRRGQEARLRCSPMKGHSHVYWYRQLPEEGLKFMVYLQKENIIDESGMPKERFSAEFPKEGPSILRIQQVVRGDSAAYFCASSEGGSFGSEQFFGPGTRLTVL.

The chain carries TRBV4-1 and TRBJ1-4; no clear D gene. CDR3 size: 13 residues. The V end lost 4 bases, the J end lost 4 bases, and 7 bases lay between the germline ends. Germline V gene data show CDR1 as MGHRA and CDR2 as YSYEKL. In nucleotides, the CDR3 is TGCGCCAGCAGCCTAGGACTTAATGAAAAACTGTTTTTT. This gives the protein CASSLGLNEKLFF.

V usage is TRBV29-1 and J usage is TRBJ1-5, with 7 bases fitting TRBD1. Unmatched junction bases numbered 5, after V lost 5 bases and J lost 4 bases. CDR1 and CDR2 (germline): SQVTM, ANQGSEA. This CDR3 has 13 residues. The CDR3 region has the DNA TGCAGCGTTTTCTCAGGGGGAAATCAGCCCCAGCATTTT. Translation gives CSVFSGGNQPQHF.

V is TRBV19 and J is TRBJ1-4, with D tentatively TRBD1 (6 bases). This CDR3 spans 16 amino acids. The germline V gene has CDR1 LNHDA and CDR2 SQIVND (reference sequence). Trimming took 5 bases from V and 5 from J, leaving 18 bases between them. CDR3 sequence: CASSDRAAQGNEKLFF. As DNA, the CDR3 is TGTGCCAGTAGTGACCGAGCCGCCCAGGGGAATGAAAAACTGTTTTTT.

The chain is built from TRBV15 and TRBJ1-2; tentative D call: TRBD1 (6 bases). The length of the CDR3 is 15 residues. Germline V gives CDR1 LNHNV, CDR2 YYDKDF (reference sequence). V lost 0 bases, J lost 6 bases, and 14 bases lay in between. CDR3 in amino acids: CATSRDNGAGDGYTF. The CDR3 DNA reads as TGTGCCACCAGCAGAGATAATGGAGCAGGGGATGGCTACACCTTC.

This chain uses TRBV20-1 with TRBJ1-2, with D hard to call. The CDR3 sequence is 11 residues long. With 6 bases removed from V and 2 bases from J, the gap between germline ends came to 7 bases. Germline loops: CDR1 DFQATT, CDR2 SNEGSKA (reference sequence). The CDR3 coding sequence is TGCAGTGCGGAAGGAAACTATGGCTACACCTTC. Translation gives CSAEGNYGYTF.

This clone was seen a few times. The chain combines TRBV7-9 with TRBJ2-3, with 8 bases aligning to TRBD2. There are 14 residues in the CDR3. V lost 4 bases, J lost 4 bases, and 4 bases stayed unmatched. Looked up from germline, CDR1 is SEHNR and CDR2 is FQNEAQ (reference sequence). This CDR3 reads CASSSRGGPDTQYF. CDR3 DNA sequence: TGTGCCAGCAGCTCCCGGGGGGGTCCAGATACGCAGTATTTT.

The V gene is TRBV15, the J gene TRBJ2-3; D is unresolved. V dropped 1 base and J dropped 0 bases, with 8 bases sitting between them. The CDR3 is 15 amino acids. Germline V gene data show CDR1 as LNHNV and CDR2 as YYDKDF (reference sequence). In DNA, the CDR3 is TGTGCCACCAGCAGAGGAACGGGTAGCACAGATACGCAGTATTTT. This encodes CATSRGTGSTDTQYF.

The chain has TRBV14 and TRBJ2-3; D gene ambiguous. The CDR3 totals 17 residues. Germline-derived CDR1 and CDR2 are SGHDN and FVKESK. V was cut by 0 bases and J by 0 bases, with 13 bases left in between. CDR3 protein: CASSQDAPSISTDTQYF. The CDR3 bases are TGTGCCAGCAGCCAAGATGCCCCCAGCATCAGCACAGATACGCAGTATTTT.